Listed below are T cell receptor beta chains from one sample, sequenced in a study of T cell responses to AZD1222 COVID-19 vaccine. The method was immunoSEQ multiplex PCR; TCRdb's version includes in-frame clones alone and lacks a portion of them. The sample lists under 200,000 clones, 85% to 95% occurring once. Here the sequenced sample was peripheral blood, taken 28 days after the second dose of the MenACWY control vaccine. These receptors were taken from an adult who received the MenACWY meningococcal vaccine as a control. The CDR3 runs from the conserved cysteine through the conserved F or W. The D gene is left open where the match is weak. A clone size is listed for some rows: how often the clone was seen (once, few, many), or a class if it is expanded.

NA NA TRBJ1-1 TRBV6-6 CASTKNRAAPEAFF TGTGCCAGCACCAAGAACAGGGCCGCCCCTGAAGCTTTCTTT
few NA TRBJ1-6 TRBV18 CASSPVRGAVSPLHF TGTGCCAGCTCACCCGTCCGGGGGGCGGTATCACCCCTCCACTTT
NA NA TRBJ2-5 TRBV11-3 CASSSPYERAVNPEETQYF TGTGCCAGCAGCTCACCCTATGAGCGGGCGGTGAATCCTGAAGAGACCCAGTACTTC
NA NA TRBJ2-1 TRBV7-3 CASSLSASSPYNEQFF TGTGCCAGCAGCTTATCGGCCAGCTCCCCCTACAATGAGCAGTTCTTC
NA NA TRBJ1-2 TRBV9 CASGTPGETYGYTF TGTGCCAGCGGGACTCCAGGGGAAACTTATGGCTACACCTTC
NA NA TRBJ1-2 TRBV7-8 CASSSSGQGGGYTF TGTGCCAGCAGCTCTAGCGGCCAGGGAGGTGGCTACACCTTC
NA NA TRBJ1-1 TRBV27 CASSLRGDRMNTEAFF TGTGCCAGCAGTTTGAGGGGGGACCGGATGAACACTGAAGCTTTCTTT
once NA TRBJ2-1 TRBV24-1 CATSDHLRPFGGNEQFF TGTGCCACCAGTGACCACCTTCGACCATTTGGAGGTAATGAGCAGTTCTTC
NA TRBD2 TRBJ2-1 TRBV4-3 CASSQGTSGRSYEQFF TGCGCCAGCAGCCAAGGGACTAGCGGGAGGTCCTATGAGCAGTTCTTC
once NA TRBJ1-2 TRBV2 CASSKGANLSYGYTF TGTGCCAGCAGTAAGGGCGCGAACCTAAGCTATGGCTACACCTTC
NA NA TRBJ1-2 TRBV12-3/TRBV12-4 CASGVGSYYGYTF TGTGCCAGCGGGGTTGGTAGTTACTATGGCTACACCTTC
NA NA TRBJ1-3 TRBV11-3 CASSGLISGNTIYF TGTGCCAGCAGCGGACTCATCTCTGGAAACACCATATATTTT
few TRBD1 TRBJ1-5 TRBV6-1 CASTRDRASPQHF TGTGCCAGCACCCGGGACAGGGCGTCTCCCCAGCATTTT
NA NA TRBJ1-4 TRBV19 CASRGGLMNEKLFF TGTGCCAGTAGAGGGGGACTGATGAATGAAAAACTGTTTTTT
NA NA TRBJ1-1 TRBV9 CASSVFGSGTEAFF TGTGCCAGCAGCGTCTTCGGCTCCGGCACTGAAGCTTTCTTT
NA NA TRBJ1-5 TRBV6-5 CASSHDSSNQPQHF TGTGCCAGCAGCCATGACAGTTCCAATCAGCCCCAGCATTTT
few TRBD2 TRBJ2-3 TRBV11-2 CASSPRLAVSTDTQYF TGTGCCAGCAGCCCGCGACTAGCCGTTAGCACAGATACGCAGTATTTT
NA TRBD2 TRBJ2-2 TRBV27 CASNPRRLAGGGTGELFF TGTGCCAGCAACCCCCGCCGACTAGCGGGAGGAGGCACCGGGGAGCTGTTTTTT
NA NA TRBJ2-7 TRBV5-8 CASSLRGPLLKEQYF TGTGCCAGCAGCTTGCGCGGACCCCTCCTAAAAGAGCAGTACTTC
NA NA TRBJ1-3 TRBV4-1 CASSQWMESSGNTIYF TGCGCCAGCAGCCAATGGATGGAAAGCTCTGGAAACACCATATATTTT
NA NA TRBJ2-7 TRBV3-1/TRBV3-2 CASSQGRTASYEQYF TGTGCCAGCAGCCAAGGGCGGACAGCTTCCTACGAGCAGTACTTC
few NA TRBJ2-1 TRBV25-1 CASSRRRPDNEQFF TGTGCCAGCAGTCGGAGGCGTCCAGACAATGAGCAGTTCTTC
NA TRBD2 TRBJ2-1 TRBV7-3 CASSPLLTSGRSPRSYNEQFF TGTGCCAGCAGCCCACTTCTGACTAGCGGGAGATCTCCCCGCTCCTACAATGAGCAGTTCTTC
NA TRBD1 TRBJ2-2 TRBV19 CASSGQGVRTGELFF TGTGCCAGTAGTGGACAGGGGGTGAGGACCGGGGAGCTGTTTTTT
NA NA TRBJ2-7 TRBV29-1 CSVEGYSYEQYF TGCAGCGTTGAAGGCTATTCCTACGAGCAGTACTTC
NA NA TRBJ2-6 TRBV10-3 CAILGTTGANVLTF TGTGCCATCCTCGGGACGACTGGGGCCAACGTCCTGACTTTC
NA NA TRBJ1-4 TRBV11-2 CASSLGPRGEKLFF TGTGCCAGCAGCTTAGGGCCTCGGGGGGAAAAACTGTTTTTT
NA TRBD2 TRBJ2-1 TRBV7-3 CASSYSGSFYNEQFF TGTGCCAGCAGCTATAGCGGGAGTTTTTACAATGAGCAGTTCTTC
NA NA TRBJ1-6 TRBV6-6 CASSRDNSPLHF TGTGCCAGCAGTAGAGATAATTCACCCCTCCACTTT
NA NA TRBJ2-2 TRBV6-1 CASSELGGTGELFF TGTGCCAGCAGTGAATTGGGGGGAACCGGGGAGCTGTTTTTT
NA NA TRBJ2-7 TRBV29-1 CSVGSGYRVGEQYF TGCAGCGTTGGCTCAGGGTATAGGGTCGGCGAGCAGTACTTC
NA NA TRBJ1-1 TRBV5-1 CASSLFPTEAFF TGCGCCAGCAGCTTGTTCCCCACTGAAGCTTTCTTT
NA NA TRBJ1-1 TRBV7-2 CASSRTVNTEAFF TGTGCCAGCAGTCGGACGGTGAACACTGAAGCTTTCTTT
NA NA TRBJ1-3 TRBV15 CATSRGTVSASGNTIYF TGTGCCACCAGCAGAGGTACCGTGTCAGCAAGTGGAAACACCATATATTTT
NA NA TRBJ1-2 TRBV5-1 CASSLRTDRSVYGYTF TGCGCCAGCAGCCTAAGGACAGACCGTTCTGTCTATGGCTACACCTTC
NA NA TRBJ1-3 TRBV11-2 CASTPVGASGNTIYF TGTGCCAGCACCCCCGTGGGGGCCTCTGGAAACACCATATATTTT
NA NA TRBJ1-2 TRBV2 CASSELAANYGYTF TGTGCCAGCAGTGAATTGGCCGCTAACTATGGCTACACCTTC
NA TRBD2 TRBJ2-1 TRBV30 CAWIAGFSYNEQFF TGTGCCTGGATAGCGGGGTTCTCCTACAATGAGCAGTTCTTC